This passage covers 5 T cell receptor beta chains from one sample sequenced in a study of blood T cells in healthy people across ages. Next came a second PCR, run for roughly 6 to 11 cycles, which used a sample-barcoded 5' primer along with a J-beta primer mix. TCRdb recomputed calls from the 5' RACE reads with MiXCR, one row per CDR3 protein. The table has about 1.6 million distinct CDR3 sequences, roughly a third seen once; the top ten hold approximately 11%. Sequencing input: blood. Every receptor here comes from a woman in her twenties or thirties in good health.

The chain uses TRBV20-1 and TRBJ2-3; 8 bases are a match to TRBD1. Trimming at V came to 6 bases and at J to 3 bases, leaving 8 bases not matched to a gene. The germline CDR1 and CDR2 sequences are DFQATT and SNEGSKA (reference sequence). This CDR3 region has 14 residues. The CDR3 spells CSADRGMRTDTQYF. The CDR3 DNA reads TGCAGTGCAGACAGGGGAATGAGAACAGATACGCAGTATTTT.

A few counts support this clonotype. This chain uses TRBV7-2 with TRBJ2-1; no reliable D call. With 4 bases removed from V and 2 bases from J, the gap between germline ends came to 6 bases. CDR1 is SGHTA, CDR2 FQGNSA, per germline. There are 13 residues in the CDR3. The CDR3 nucleotides read TGTGCCAGCAGCTACGACACCTACAATGAGCAGTTCTTC. Translating gives CASSYDTYNEQFF.

V usage is TRBV7-2 and J usage is TRBJ1-6; a weak D match, TRBD1 (5 bases). The length of the CDR3 is 19 residues. V was trimmed by 0 bases and J by 0 bases, leaving 15 bases between them. CDR1 is SGHTA and CDR2 is FQGNSA in the germline V gene. As DNA, the CDR3 is TGTGCCAGCAGCTTAGCGGGACCTACGACGAGCTCCTATAATTCACCCCTCCACTTT. Translated, it gives CASSLAGPTTSSYNSPLHF.

The chain couples TRBV20-1 to TRBJ2-7; unclear D gene. The V end lost 4 bases, the J end lost 3 bases, and 13 bases lay between the germline ends. The CDR3 is made up of 13 amino acids. CDR1 and CDR2 (germline): DFQATT, SNEGSKA (reference sequence). In DNA, the CDR3 is TGCAGTGCTATCGCCGGTAAAAGCTACGAGCAGTACTTC. Residues: CSAIAGKSYEQYF.

This rearrangement joins TRBV28 to TRBJ2-1; 12 positions agree with TRBD2. The V gene's germline CDR1 is MDHEN and CDR2 SYDVKM. The CDR3 loop spans 16 amino acids. Trimming cost V 0 bases and J 9 bases; bases outside gene matches: 6. The CDR3 DNA reads TGTGCCAGCAGTTTATGGTCTAGCGGGAGGGCCGTTGAGCAGTTCTTC. This codes for CASSLWSSGRAVEQFF.